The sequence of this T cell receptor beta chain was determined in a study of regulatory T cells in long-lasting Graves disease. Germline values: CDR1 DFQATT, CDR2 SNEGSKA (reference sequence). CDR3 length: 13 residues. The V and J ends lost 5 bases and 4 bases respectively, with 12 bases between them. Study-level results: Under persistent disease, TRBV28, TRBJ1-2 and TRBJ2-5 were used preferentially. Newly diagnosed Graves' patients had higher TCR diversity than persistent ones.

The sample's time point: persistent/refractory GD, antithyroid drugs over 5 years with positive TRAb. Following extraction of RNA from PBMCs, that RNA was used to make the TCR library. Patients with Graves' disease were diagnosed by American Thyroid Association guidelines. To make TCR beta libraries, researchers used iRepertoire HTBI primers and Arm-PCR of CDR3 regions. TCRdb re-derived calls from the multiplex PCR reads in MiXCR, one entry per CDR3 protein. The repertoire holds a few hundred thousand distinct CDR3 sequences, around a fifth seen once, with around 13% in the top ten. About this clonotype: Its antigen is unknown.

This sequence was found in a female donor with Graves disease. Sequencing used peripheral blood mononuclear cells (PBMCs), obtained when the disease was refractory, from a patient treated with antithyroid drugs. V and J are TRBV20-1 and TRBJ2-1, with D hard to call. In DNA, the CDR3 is TGCAGTGCTGGGTGGACGGTGTACAATGAGCAGTTCTTC. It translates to CSAGWTVYNEQFF.